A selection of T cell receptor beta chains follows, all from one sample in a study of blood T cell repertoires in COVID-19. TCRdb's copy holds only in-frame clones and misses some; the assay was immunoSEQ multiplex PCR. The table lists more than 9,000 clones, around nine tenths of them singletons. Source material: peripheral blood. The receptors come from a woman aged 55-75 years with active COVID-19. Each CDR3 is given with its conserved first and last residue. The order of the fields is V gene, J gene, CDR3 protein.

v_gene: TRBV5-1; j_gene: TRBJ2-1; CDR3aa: CASSLESSGYNEQFF
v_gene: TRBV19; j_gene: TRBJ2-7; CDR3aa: CASSVSGTSHEQYF
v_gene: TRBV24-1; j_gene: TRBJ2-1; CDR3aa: CATSVNNEQFF
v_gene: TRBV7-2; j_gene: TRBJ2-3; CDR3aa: CASSLVPAGAMADTQYF
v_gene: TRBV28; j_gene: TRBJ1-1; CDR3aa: CASSGRLAEAFF
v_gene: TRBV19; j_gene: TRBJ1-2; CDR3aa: CASSIKTGTGRNYGYTF
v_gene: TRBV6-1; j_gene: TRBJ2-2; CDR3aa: CASSEFVGGRTGELFF
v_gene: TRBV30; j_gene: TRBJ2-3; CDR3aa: CAWSFPGTSGTDTQYF
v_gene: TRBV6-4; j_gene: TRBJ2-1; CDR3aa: CASSDQAGRLNEQFF
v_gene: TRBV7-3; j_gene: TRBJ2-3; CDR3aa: CASSRSGGSTDTQYF
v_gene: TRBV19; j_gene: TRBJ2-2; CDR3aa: CASRSTGVAGELFF
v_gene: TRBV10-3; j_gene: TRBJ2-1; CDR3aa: CAISEPRGLAGGLITNEQFF
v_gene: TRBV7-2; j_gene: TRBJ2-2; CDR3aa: CASSVDRQNTGELFF
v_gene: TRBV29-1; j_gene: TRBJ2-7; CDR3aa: CSVEDLAAHEQYF
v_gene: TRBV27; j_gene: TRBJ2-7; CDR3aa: CASSLLAGLPYEQYF
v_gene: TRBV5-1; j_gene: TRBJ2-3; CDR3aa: CASSLDFTDTQYF
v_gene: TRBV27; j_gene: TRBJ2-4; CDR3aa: CASSPQGFGNIQYF
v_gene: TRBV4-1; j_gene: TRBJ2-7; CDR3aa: CASSQPSGGSSYEQYF
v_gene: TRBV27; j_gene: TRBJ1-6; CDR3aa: CASSFSADFNSPLHF
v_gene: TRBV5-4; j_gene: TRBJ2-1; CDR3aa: CASSLIGTSGAGEQFF
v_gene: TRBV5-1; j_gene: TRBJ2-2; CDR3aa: CASSPPRIADTGELFF
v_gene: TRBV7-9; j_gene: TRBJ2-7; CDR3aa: CASSWDRVNEQYF
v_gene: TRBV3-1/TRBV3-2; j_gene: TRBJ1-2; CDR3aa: CASSPPTGGSYGYTF
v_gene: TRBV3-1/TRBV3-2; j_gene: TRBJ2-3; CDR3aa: CASRREFGGTQYF
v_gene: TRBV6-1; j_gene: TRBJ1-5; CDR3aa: CASSARDRVDPQPQHF
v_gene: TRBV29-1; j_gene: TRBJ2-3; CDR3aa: CSVGRGSETDTQYF
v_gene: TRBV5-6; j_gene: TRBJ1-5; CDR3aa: CASSWGQASNQPQHF
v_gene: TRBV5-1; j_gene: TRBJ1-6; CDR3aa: CASGPMPGLNSPLHF